This T cell receptor beta chain is from a study of molecular identifiers for immune sequencing clone quantification. Study results and caveats: Detecting spiked Jurkat TCR RNA from one cell among approximately 1 million naive cells was reportedly possible.

In its sample, this clonotype was seen a few times. Its cognate antigen is unknown. A read error may account for a junction end that differs from germline. The CDR3 spans 15 residues. Germline assignment: CDR1 DFQATT and CDR2 SNEGSKA (reference sequence). Preparation of the bulk TCR libraries relied on previously described methods and listed TCR primers. TCRdb processed the PCR reads anew with MiXCR; each CDR3 protein has one entry. The repertoire includes approximately 100,000 distinct CDR3 sequences, roughly a third of them detected once, and 4% to 5% sits in the top ten. A CD8+CD4-CCR7+CD45RA+ gate was used to sort naive CD8 T cells.

The rearrangement uses TRBV20-1 and TRBJ2-3, with 7 bases lining up with TRBD2. The sequencing input was naive CD8+ T cells from blood, with Jurkat cell RNA spiked in. Subset indicated: FACS-sorted CD8+CD4-CCR7+CD45RA+ naive T cells. The clonotype was recovered from a human donor in good health. Some libraries in this study had Jurkat cell RNA spiked in. The CDR3 reads CSARRLAESTVTQYF. CDR3 DNA sequence: TGCAGTGCTAGAAGACTAGCCGAGAGCACAGTTACGCAGTATTTT.